One sample yielded the 21 T cell receptor beta chains listed below, sequenced in a study of read filtering for tumor transcriptome and immune sequencing (dated by TCRdb to 2020 to 2022). The data were produced on an Illumina HiSeq 4000. Starting from approximately 400 ng RNA, TCR libraries were constructed with the Immunoverse kit using molecular barcoded adaptors that cover the alpha/delta and beta/gamma chains. The raw public data were reprocessed by TCRdb itself: fastp quality trimming at Q25, MiXCR clonotype calling, in-frame beta chains only. Under each unique CDR3 protein, matching rows form one entry showing the most common genes and DNA. The table for this sample lists 50,000 to 65,000 distinct CDR3 sequences; approximately 18% of them were counted only once. The top ten constitute under 13% of the sample. Sequenced material: a population of CD138-negative cells sorted from bone marrow. The cell subset or site label here, explained by the study, means: bone marrow mononuclear cells depleted of CD138+ plasma/myeloma cells by negative magnetic selection. All receptors derive from a donor aged 40 or over with multiple myeloma.

This clonotype was seen a few times. One junction end disagrees with the germline gene, perhaps due to a read error. The chain is built from TRBV2 and TRBJ2-1; 13 positions agree with TRBD2. The CDR3 runs 19 residues. Germline V gene data show CDR1 as SNHLY and CDR2 as FYNNEI. This chain's CDR3 is CARAVSPGLAGSSYNEQFF. In nucleotides, the CDR3 is TGTGCCAGAGCAGTGAGCCCGGGACTAGCGGGAAGCTCCTACAATGAGCAGTTTTTC.

This clonotype was detected ten times or more. J is TRBJ2-3 and V is TRBV12-3 or TRBV12-4; D remains ambiguous. The CDR3 length is 14 residues. Trimming removed 0 bases at V and 2 bases at J, with 6 bases between. The CDR3 DNA sequence: TGTGCCAGCAGTTTAGCGTATCCCACAGATACGCAGTATTTT. Protein product: CASSLAYPTDTQYF.

The chain joins TRBV5-1 to TRBJ2-7, with 8 nucleotides matching TRBD2. The CDR3 is 15 amino acids. With 2 bases clipped from V and 1 base from J, the junction kept 5 bases outside the gene matches. The V gene's germline CDR1 is SGHRS and CDR2 YFSETQ. The CDR3 spells CASSFASGQSYEQYF. The CDR3 region has the DNA TGCGCCAGCAGCTTCGCTAGCGGGCAATCCTACGAGCAGTACTTC.

This clonotype occurred many times. The V gene is TRBV7-2, the J gene TRBJ2-1, with TRBD1 identical over 8 bases. Unmatched junction bases numbered 12, after V lost 4 bases and J lost 7 bases. Germline lookup yields CDR1 SGHTA and CDR2 FQGNSA. The length of the CDR3 is 16 residues. The CDR3 sequence: CASSSTSQGVGNEQFF. The CDR3, as DNA: TGTGCCAGCAGCTCCACTTCACAGGGGGTGGGTAATGAGCAGTTCTTC.

The table lists this clonotype with many counts. V gene TRBV2 combines with J gene TRBJ1-4; D is possibly TRBD1 (5 bases). CDR1 is SNHLY and CDR2 is FYNNEI in the germline V gene. Trimming took off 6 bases at V and 4 bases at J, with 12 bases between the two ends. The CDR3 sequence is 14 residues long. The CDR3 spells CASSTGVGNEKLFF. DNA of the CDR3: TGTGCCAGCAGCACGGGGGTCGGTAATGAAAAACTGTTTTTT.

This clonotype was observed a few times. A read error may explain this, as a much larger clone is one base away. The V gene is TRBV7-6, the J gene TRBJ2-3; TRBD2 matches 7 bases. V was clipped by 4 bases and J by 1 base; unmatched bases: 5. The CDR3 contains 15 residues. Germline loops: CDR1 SGHVS, CDR2 FNYEAQ. The CDR3 protein is CASSWAGEGTDTQYF. DNA of the CDR3: TGTGCCAGCAGCTGGGCGGGGGAAGGCACAGATACGCAGTATTTT.

V and J are TRBV19 and TRBJ1-5; possible D gene TRBD1, 5 bases. CDR3 length: 15 residues. V lost 6 bases, J lost 4 bases, and 16 bases lay in between. Germline loops: CDR1 LNHDA, CDR2 SQIVND (reference sequence). The CDR3 is CASRTPRVGNQPQHF. The DNA for the CDR3 is TGTGCCAGTAGGACCCCCAGGGTCGGGAATCAGCCCCAGCATTTT.

The chain is built from TRBV6-4 and TRBJ2-5, with a tentative D call TRBD2 (6 bases). Germline lookup yields CDR1 MRHNA and CDR2 SNTAGT. This CDR3 spans 13 amino acids. V lost 9 bases and J 6 bases, leaving 17 bases between the germline ends. The CDR3 DNA is TGTGCCAGTTTTACGGGAGCGGAACAGACCCAGTACTTC. Protein sequence: CASFTGAEQTQYF.

Within the sample, this clonotype is medium-sized. The CDR3 nucleotides read TGCAGTGCCCTAAGCACTAGCGGGAGGGCGAATGAGCAGTTCTTC. It is translated as CSALSTSGRANEQFF. This sequence joins TRBV20-1 and TRBJ2-1; 13 bases are a match to TRBD2. This CDR3 region has 15 residues. V was pared by 6 bases and J by 7 bases, with 9 bases of the junction left unmatched. The germline CDR1 and CDR2 sequences are DFQATT and SNEGSKA (reference sequence).

This clonotype appeared many times. The CDR3: CASSYSLGLPPYEQYF. The CDR3 DNA follows: TGTGCCAGCAGTTACTCTCTGGGACTACCGCCCTACGAGCAGTACTTC. The chain uses TRBV6-2 or TRBV6-3 and TRBJ2-7, with 7 bases lining up with TRBD2. Germline CDR1 reads MNHEY; CDR2 reads SVGEGT. There are 16 residues in the CDR3. V lost 0 bases, J lost 2 bases, and 7 bases stayed unmatched.

As concerns this clonotype: A much larger clone lies one base from this, so it may be a read error. This chain joins TRBV15 and TRBJ2-3; possibly TRBD1 for D (6 bases). In germline, CDR1 is LNHNV, CDR2 YYDKDF (reference sequence). The CDR3 sequence is 14 residues long. The CDR3 DNA reads as TGTTCCACCAGCAGAGAGGGGGAGACAGATACGCAGTATTTT. Amino acids: CSTSREGETDTQYF.

Only a few counts were recorded for this clonotype. This rearrangement joins TRBV5-1 to TRBJ2-7; D assignment may be TRBD1 or TRBD2 (5 bases each). Germline-derived CDR1 and CDR2 are SGHRS and YFSETQ. CDR3 size: 15 residues. Trimming took 4 bases from V and 5 from J, leaving 19 bases between them. The CDR3, as DNA: TGCGCCAGCAGCCCAACCGGGACCGAGGTCCACGAGCAGTACTTC. This encodes CASSPTGTEVHEQYF.

This clonotype was found many times. This chain joins TRBV20-1 and TRBJ2-6; no firm D call. CDR1 and CDR2 from the germline V gene are DFQATT and SNEGSKA (reference sequence). The CDR3 length is 14 residues. CDR3 sequence: CTAHGASGANVLTF. The CDR3 DNA reads TGCACTGCACATGGAGCCTCTGGGGCCAACGTCCTGACTTTC.

Of note for this clonotype: This sequence may be a read error, since a much larger clone differs from it by one base. Likely a read error: the CDR3 ends without its conserved phenylalanine or tryptophan. Because the CDR3's place on the DNA is in doubt, the DNA is left out and the CDR3 is given as listed by TCRdb. J is TRBJ2-5 and V is TRBV28; TRBD1 was called by the table and not checked on the DNA. The CDR3 numbers 11 amino acids, ends counted. The germline V gene has CDR1 MDHEN and CDR2 SYDVKM. The chain's CDR3 is CASGLDSQETI.

This clonotype was seen ten or more times. This sequence joins TRBV9 and TRBJ2-3; the D gene is possibly TRBD2 (6 bases). V was pared by 7 bases and J by 0 bases, with 18 bases between. CDR1 is SGDLS, CDR2 YYNGEE, per germline. The CDR3 has 16 residues. CDR3 loop: CASGDVGGTSTDTQYF. CDR3 sequence (DNA): TGTGCCAGCGGCGATGTGGGCGGGACGAGCACAGATACGCAGTATTTT.

The chain carries TRBV29-1 and TRBJ1-2, with D possibly being TRBD1 (6 bases). The CDR3 length is 14 residues. V lost 7 bases, J lost 6 bases, and 21 bases lay in between. CDR1 is SQVTM and CDR2 is ANQGSEA in the germline V gene. CDR3 sequence (DNA): TGCAGCGCCGAGCGGGCGGGGGCATGGGATGGCTACACCTTC. Amino acid sequence: CSAERAGAWDGYTF.

This chain uses TRBV28 with TRBJ2-1; 12 bases line up with TRBD1. Trimming cost V 5 bases and J 6 bases; bases outside gene matches: 11. The CDR3 sequence is 17 residues long. CDR1 and CDR2 from the germline V gene are MDHEN and SYDVKM. CDR3 region: CASSPPPGQGACNEQFF. The CDR3 DNA is TGTGCCAGCAGTCCGCCCCCGGGACAGGGGGCCTGCAATGAGCAGTTCTTC.

V is TRBV20-1 and J is TRBJ1-1; TRBD1 is a possible D gene (6 bases). The CDR3 runs 13 residues. V was trimmed by 6 bases and J by 5 bases, leaving 16 bases between them. Germline CDR1 DFQATT, CDR2 SNEGSKA (reference sequence). The CDR3 region has the DNA TGCAGTGCCTCGACAGGCGGATTTACTGAAGCTTTCTTT. Its protein is CSASTGGFTEAFF.

The V call is TRBV11-2, the J call TRBJ2-1; no clear D. With 2 bases removed from V and 4 bases from J, the gap between germline ends came to 12 bases. The V gene's germline CDR1 is SGHAT and CDR2 FQNNGV. This CDR3 has 15 amino acids. CDR3 residues: CASSLWATTYNEQFF. In nucleotides, the CDR3 is TGTGCCAGCAGCTTATGGGCTACAACATACAATGAGCAGTTCTTC.

The V call is TRBV21-1, the J call TRBJ1-1. TRBV21-1 is tagged as a pseudogene. The CDR3 contains 13 residues. CDR3 DNA: TGTGCCAGCCTAGGGAGGGGGGCTGGGGCAGCTTTCTTT. This sequence encodes CASLGRGAGAAFF.

As regards this clonotype: A much larger clone differs from this one at a single base, so this may be a read error. The V call is TRBV28, the J call TRBJ2-5, with TRBD2 identical over 8 bases. Germline V gene lookup returns CDR1 MDHEN and CDR2 SYDVKM. The CDR3 is 13 residues long. CDR3 coding DNA: TGTGCCAGCATCACGTCCGGGAGGGAGACCCGGTACTTC. Amino acids: CASITSGRETRYF.